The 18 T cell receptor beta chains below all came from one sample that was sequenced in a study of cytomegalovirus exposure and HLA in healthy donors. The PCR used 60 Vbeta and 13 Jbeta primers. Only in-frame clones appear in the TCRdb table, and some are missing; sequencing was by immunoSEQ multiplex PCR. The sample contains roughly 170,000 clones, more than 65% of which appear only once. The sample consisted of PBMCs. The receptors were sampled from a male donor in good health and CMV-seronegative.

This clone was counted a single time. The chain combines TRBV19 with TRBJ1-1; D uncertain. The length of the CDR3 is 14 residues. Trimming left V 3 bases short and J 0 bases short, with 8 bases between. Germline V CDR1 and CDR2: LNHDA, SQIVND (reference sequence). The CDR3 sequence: CASSIETMNTEAFF. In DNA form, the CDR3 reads TGTGCCAGTAGTATCGAAACAATGAACACTGAAGCTTTCTTT.

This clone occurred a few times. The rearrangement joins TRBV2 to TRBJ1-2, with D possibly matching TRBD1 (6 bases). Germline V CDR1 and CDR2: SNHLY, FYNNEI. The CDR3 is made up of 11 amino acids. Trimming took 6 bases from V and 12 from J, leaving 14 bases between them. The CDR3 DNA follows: TGTGCCAGCAGCCAAGGGAGGGGGAACACCTTC. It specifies CASSQGRGNTF.

The CDR3 coding sequence is TGTGCCAGCACCTCCTTCGGCACAGGGTCCTACAATGAGCAGTTCTTC. Its protein is CASTSFGTGSYNEQFF. The genes are TRBV11-2 and TRBJ2-1; weak D call: TRBD1 (6 bases). With 7 bases removed from V and 1 base from J, the gap between germline ends came to 17 bases. This CDR3 is 16 amino acids long. Germline CDR1 reads SGHAT; CDR2 reads FQNNGV.

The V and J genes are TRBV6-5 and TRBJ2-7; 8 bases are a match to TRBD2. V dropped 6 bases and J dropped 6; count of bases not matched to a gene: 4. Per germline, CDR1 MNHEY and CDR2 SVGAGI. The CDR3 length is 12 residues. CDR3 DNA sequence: TGTGCCAGCAGCTACGGGGGGGGCGAGCAGTACTTC. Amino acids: CASSYGGGEQYF.

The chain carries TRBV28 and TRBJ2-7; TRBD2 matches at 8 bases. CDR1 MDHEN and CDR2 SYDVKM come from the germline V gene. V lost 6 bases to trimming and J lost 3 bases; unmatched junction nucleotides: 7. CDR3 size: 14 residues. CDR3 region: CASSPPGGHYEQYF. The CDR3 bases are TGTGCCAGCAGCCCCCCGGGGGGGCACTACGAGCAGTACTTC.

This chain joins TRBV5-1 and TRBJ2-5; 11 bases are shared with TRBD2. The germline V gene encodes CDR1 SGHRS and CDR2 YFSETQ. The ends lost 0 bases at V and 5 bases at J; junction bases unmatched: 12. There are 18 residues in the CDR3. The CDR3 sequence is CASSLAITLAGAGETQYF. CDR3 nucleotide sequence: TGCGCCAGCAGCTTGGCCATTACACTAGCGGGGGCCGGGGAGACCCAGTACTTC.

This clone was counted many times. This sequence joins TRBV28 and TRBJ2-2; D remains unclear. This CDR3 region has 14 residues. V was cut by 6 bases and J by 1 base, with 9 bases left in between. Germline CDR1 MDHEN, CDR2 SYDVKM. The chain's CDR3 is CASRPTLNTGELFF. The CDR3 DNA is TGTGCCAGCAGGCCTACCTTGAACACCGGGGAGCTGTTTTTT.

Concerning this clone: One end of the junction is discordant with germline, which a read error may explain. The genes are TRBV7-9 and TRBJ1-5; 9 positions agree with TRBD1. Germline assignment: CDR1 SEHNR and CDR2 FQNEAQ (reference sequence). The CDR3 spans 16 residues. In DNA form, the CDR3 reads TGTTCCAGCAGCTACACAGGGGGCCAAAGCAATCAGCCCCAGCATTTT. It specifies CSSSYTGGQSNQPQHF.

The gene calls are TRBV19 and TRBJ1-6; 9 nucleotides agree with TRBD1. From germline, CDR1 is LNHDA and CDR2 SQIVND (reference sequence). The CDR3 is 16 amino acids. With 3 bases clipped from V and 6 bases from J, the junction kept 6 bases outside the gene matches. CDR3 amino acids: CASSMWTGASNSPLHF. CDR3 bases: TGTGCCAGTAGTATGTGGACAGGGGCGAGTAATTCACCCCTCCACTTT. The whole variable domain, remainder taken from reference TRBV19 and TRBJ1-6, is DGGITQSPKYLFRKEGQNVTLSCEQNLNHDAMYWYRQDPGQGLRLIYYSQIVNDFQKGDIAEGYSVSREKKESFPLTVTSAQKNPTAFYLCASSMWTGASNSPLHFGNGTRLTVT.

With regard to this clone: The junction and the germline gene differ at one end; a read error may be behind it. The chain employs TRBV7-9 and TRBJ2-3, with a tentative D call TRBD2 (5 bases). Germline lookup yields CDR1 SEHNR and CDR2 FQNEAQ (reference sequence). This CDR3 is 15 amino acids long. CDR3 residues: CSSSLVWEHTDTQYF. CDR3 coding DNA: TGTTCCAGCAGCTTAGTTTGGGAGCACACAGATACGCAGTATTTT. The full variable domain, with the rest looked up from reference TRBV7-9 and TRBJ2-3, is DTGVSQNPRHKITKRGQNVTFRCDPISEHNRLYWYRQTLGQGPEFLTYFQNEAQLEKSRLLSDRFSAERPKGSFSTLEIQRTEQGDSAMYLCSSSLVWEHTDTQYFGPGTRLTVL.

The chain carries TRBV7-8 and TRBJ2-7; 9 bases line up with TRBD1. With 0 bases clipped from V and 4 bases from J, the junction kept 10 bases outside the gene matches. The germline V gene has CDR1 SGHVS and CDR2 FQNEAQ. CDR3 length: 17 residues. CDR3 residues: CASSLALDRGASYEQYF. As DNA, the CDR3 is TGTGCCAGCAGCTTAGCCTTGGACAGGGGTGCCTCTTACGAGCAGTACTTC.

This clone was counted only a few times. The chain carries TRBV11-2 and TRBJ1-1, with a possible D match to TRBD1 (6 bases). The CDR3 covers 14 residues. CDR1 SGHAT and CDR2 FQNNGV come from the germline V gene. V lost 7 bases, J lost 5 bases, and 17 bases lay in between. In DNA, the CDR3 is TGTGCCAGCAAGCCCTCGGGGGGCGGAACTGAAGCTTTCTTT. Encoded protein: CASKPSGGGTEAFF. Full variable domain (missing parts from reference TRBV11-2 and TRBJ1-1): EAGVAQSPRYKIIEKRQSVAFWCNPISGHATLYWYQQILGQGPKLLIQFQNNGVVDDSQLPKDRFSAERLKGVDSTLKIQPAKLEDSAVYLCASKPSGGGTEAFFGQGTRLTVV.

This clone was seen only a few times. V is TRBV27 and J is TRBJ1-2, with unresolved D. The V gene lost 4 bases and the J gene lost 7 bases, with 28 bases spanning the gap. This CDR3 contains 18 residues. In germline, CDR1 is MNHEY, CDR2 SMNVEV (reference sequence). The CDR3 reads CASSYQTDLEGNSGGYTF. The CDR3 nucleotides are TGTGCCAGCAGTTACCAAACCGACCTGGAGGGAAACAGCGGTGGCTACACCTTC.

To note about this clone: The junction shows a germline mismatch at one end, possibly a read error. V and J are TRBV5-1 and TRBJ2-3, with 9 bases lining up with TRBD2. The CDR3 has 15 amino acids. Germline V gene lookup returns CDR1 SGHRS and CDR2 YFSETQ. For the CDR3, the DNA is TGCGTCAGCAGGCCCGCTAGCGGGGAAACAGATACGCAGTATTTT. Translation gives CVSRPASGETDTQYF.

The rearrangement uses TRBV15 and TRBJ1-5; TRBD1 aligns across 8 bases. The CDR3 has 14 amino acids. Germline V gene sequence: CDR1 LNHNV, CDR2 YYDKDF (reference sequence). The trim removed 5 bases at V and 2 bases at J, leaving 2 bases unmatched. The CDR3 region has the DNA TGTGCCACCAGCGACAGGGGAGGCAATCAGCCCCAGCATTTT. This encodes CATSDRGGNQPQHF. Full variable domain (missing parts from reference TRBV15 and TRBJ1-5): DAMVIQNPRYQVTQFGKPVTLSCSQTLNHNVMYWYQQKSSQAPKLLFHYYDKDFNNEADTPDNFQSRRPNTSFCFLDIRSPGLGDTAMYLCATSDRGGNQPQHFGDGTRLSIL.

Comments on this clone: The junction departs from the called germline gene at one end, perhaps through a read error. CDR3 DNA sequence: TGTTCCAGCAGCCCCCCCGGACAGGGGGTTCCTCCTATGAACACTGAAGCTTTCTTT. Translating it yields CSSSPPGQGVPPMNTEAFF. The V and J genes are TRBV7-9 and TRBJ1-1; 10 bases agree with TRBD1. CDR3 length equals 19 residues. Germline CDR1 is SEHNR and CDR2 is FQNEAQ (reference sequence). Full variable domain (remainder filled in from reference TRBV7-9 and TRBJ1-1): DTGVSQNPRHKITKRGQNVTFRCDPISEHNRLYWYRQTLGQGPEFLTYFQNEAQLEKSRLLSDRFSAERPKGSFSTLEIQRTEQGDSAMYLCSSSPPGQGVPPMNTEAFFGQGTRLTVV.

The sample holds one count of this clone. For the CDR3, the DNA is TGTGCCAGCAGCACCACTAGCGGGACGTCCTACGAGCAGTACTTC. Protein sequence: CASSTTSGTSYEQYF. The chain uses TRBV7-9 and TRBJ2-7; 10 nucleotides line up with TRBD2. The germline V gene encodes CDR1 SEHNR and CDR2 FQNEAQ (reference sequence). There are 15 residues in the CDR3. V lost 5 bases, J lost 1 base, and 5 bases stayed unmatched.

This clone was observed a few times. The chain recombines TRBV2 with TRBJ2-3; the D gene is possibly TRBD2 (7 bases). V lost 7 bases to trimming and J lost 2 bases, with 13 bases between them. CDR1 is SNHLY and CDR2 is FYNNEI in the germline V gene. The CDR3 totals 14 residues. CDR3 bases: TGTGCCAGCAATAAGGGGGGGAACACAGATACGCAGTATTTT. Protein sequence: CASNKGGNTDTQYF.